The 15 T cell receptor beta chains below all came from one sample that was sequenced in a study of cytomegalovirus exposure and HLA in healthy donors. The PCR employed 60 Vbeta primers together with 13 Jbeta primers. The assay was immunoSEQ multiplex PCR, and TCRdb's table has in-frame clones only and misses some. The sample contains around 210,000 clones, 70% to 90% of which appear only once. Sequencing was carried out using PBMCs. The receptors derive from a girl under 10 years old in good health and CMV-seronegative.

The chain recombines TRBV27 with TRBJ1-2, with D perhaps matching TRBD1 (6 bases). CDR3 length: 15 amino acids. Trimming left V 0 bases short and J 4 bases short, with 12 bases between. CDR1 is MNHEY, CDR2 SMNVEV, per germline (reference sequence). CDR3 in amino acids: CASSLSGGTSYGYTF. The CDR3 region has the DNA TGTGCCAGCAGTTTATCGGGGGGGACAAGCTATGGCTACACCTTC.

The chain uses TRBV29-1 and TRBJ1-1; 7 bases map to TRBD1. Germline V CDR1 and CDR2: SQVTM, ANQGSEA. Trimming removed 7 bases from V and 5 bases from J; junction bases left unmatched: 7. This CDR3 is built from 12 residues. CDR3 DNA: TGCAGCGCCAGGGACAGAGGGACTGAAGCTTTCTTT. It translates to CSARDRGTEAFF.

The rearrangement joins TRBV9 to TRBJ2-4; unclear D gene. This CDR3 is built from 14 residues. V lost 0 bases, J lost 8 bases, and 12 bases lay in between. Germline V gene sequence: CDR1 SGDLS, CDR2 YYNGEE. The CDR3 DNA is TGTGCCAGCAGCGTAGCTCCTAGTGTGGACATTCAGTACTTC. The encoded protein is CASSVAPSVDIQYF.

This clone has just a few counts. This chain joins TRBV18 and TRBJ2-7, with a tentative D call TRBD2 (5 bases). The V end lost 4 bases, the J end lost 2 bases, and 12 bases lay between the germline ends. CDR1 is KGHSH and CDR2 is LQKENI in the germline V gene. This CDR3 contains 14 residues. The CDR3 loop is CASSLSEAAYEQYF. CDR3 bases: TGTGCCAGCTCACTTAGCGAGGCAGCCTACGAGCAGTACTTC.

The V and J genes are TRBV5-4 and TRBJ2-5, with 10 nucleotides matching TRBD2. The CDR3 has 17 residues. Germline CDR1 and CDR2: SGHNT and YYREEE (reference sequence). V gave up 0 bases and J gave up 7 bases; unmatched junction bases: 12. The CDR3 spells CASSLVFSGGPRGTQYF. The CDR3 nucleotides read TGTGCCAGCAGCTTGGTGTTTAGCGGGGGGCCACGTGGGACCCAGTACTTC.

V gene TRBV15 combines with J gene TRBJ2-5; 7 positions match TRBD2. After removal of 8 bases from V and 0 bases from J, the junction contained 6 bases not matched to a gene. The germline V gene has CDR1 LNHNV and CDR2 YYDKDF (reference sequence). The CDR3 contains 14 residues. Written as DNA, the CDR3 is TGTGCCACCCGGGACTATGGGGACCAAGAGACCCAGTACTTC. Encoded protein: CATRDYGDQETQYF.

The chain has TRBV28 and TRBJ2-1, with TRBD2 identical over 10 bases. Germline V lookup: CDR1 MDHEN, CDR2 SYDVKM. The CDR3 sequence is 17 residues long. V trimming: 4 bases; J trimming: 3 bases; junction bases outside the gene matches: 9. The CDR3 DNA sequence: TGTGCCAGCAGTTCAACAACAGCGGGAGGGGGCTACAATGAGCAGTTCTTC. Encoded protein: CASSSTTAGGGYNEQFF.

The chain joins TRBV10-3 to TRBJ2-7; a weak D match, TRBD2 (6 bases). The CDR3 is made up of 16 amino acids. The germline gives CDR1 ENHRY, CDR2 SYGVKD. The V end lost 5 bases, the J end lost 5 bases, and 22 bases lay between the germline ends. Here the CDR3 DNA reads TGTGCCATCAGTCAACCCCAGACTAGTGCTGCGGACGAGCAGTACTTC. It encodes CAISQPQTSAADEQYF.

This clone was seen a single time. The chain employs TRBV2 and TRBJ2-6; D may be TRBD2 (6 bases). This CDR3 comprises 16 residues. The ends were cut back, 6 bases at V and 0 bases at J, with 12 bases in the middle. The V gene's germline CDR1 is SNHLY and CDR2 FYNNEI. CDR3 region: CASRGPGDSGANVLTF. The DNA of the CDR3 is TGTGCCAGCAGGGGACCGGGGGACTCTGGGGCCAACGTCCTGACTTTC.

J is TRBJ2-5 and V is TRBV11-3; possible D gene TRBD1, 6 bases. The germline V gene encodes CDR1 SGHNT and CDR2 YENEEA. CDR3 size: 16 residues. Trimming removed 5 bases from V and 3 bases from J, with 19 bases in between. CDR3 sequence: CASSHRLVGHKETQYF. Here the CDR3 DNA reads TGTGCCAGCAGCCATCGCTTAGTGGGACATAAAGAGACCCAGTACTTC.

The chain joins TRBV4-1 to TRBJ2-5; 9 bases are a match to TRBD2. Trimming cost V 1 base and J 3 bases; bases outside gene matches: 0. Germline V gene lookup returns CDR1 MGHRA and CDR2 YSYEKL. This CDR3 is built from 14 residues. The CDR3, as DNA: TGCGCCAGCAGCCAAGGGACTAGCGAAGAGACCCAGTACTTC. Its protein is CASSQGTSEETQYF.

The rearrangement links TRBV5-4 to TRBJ2-3; no firm D call. This CDR3 contains 18 residues. The germline CDR1 and CDR2 sequences are SGHNT and YYREEE (reference sequence). V was clipped by 0 bases and J by 2 bases, with 19 bases between them. CDR3 DNA: TGTGCCAGCAGCTTGGGTCTTAGGAGCTTTAGCCTCACAGATACGCAGTATTTT. Translated: CASSLGLRSFSLTDTQYF.

This chain joins TRBV5-5 and TRBJ2-3; 10 nucleotides agree with TRBD2. The trim removed 2 bases at V and 1 base at J, leaving 10 bases unmatched. Germline V gene sequence: CDR1 SGHKS, CDR2 YYEKEE (reference sequence). The CDR3 is made up of 18 amino acids. The CDR3 spells CASSLGQGLATGTDTQYF. CDR3 sequence (DNA): TGTGCCAGCAGCTTAGGTCAGGGACTAGCGACCGGCACAGATACGCAGTATTTT.

This clone was detected only once. The rearrangement joins TRBV5-4 to TRBJ1-2; D gene uncertain. The germline V gene encodes CDR1 SGHNT and CDR2 YYREEE (reference sequence). The CDR3 has 14 amino acids. Trimming cost V 4 bases and J 9 bases, with 19 bases left between them. This CDR3 reads CASSPSGPDRSYTF. DNA of the CDR3: TGTGCCAGCAGCCCCAGTGGGCCTGATCGTAGCTACACCTTC.

The gene calls are TRBV30 and TRBJ2-2; weak D call: TRBD2 (5 bases). CDR3 size: 16 residues. In germline, CDR1 is GTSNPN, CDR2 SVGIG (reference sequence). V gave up 3 bases and J gave up 1 base, with 15 bases separating them. The CDR3 nucleotides are TGTGCCTGGAGCGCTTGGACGGGATGGAACACCGGGGAGCTGTTTTTT. It encodes CAWSAWTGWNTGELFF.